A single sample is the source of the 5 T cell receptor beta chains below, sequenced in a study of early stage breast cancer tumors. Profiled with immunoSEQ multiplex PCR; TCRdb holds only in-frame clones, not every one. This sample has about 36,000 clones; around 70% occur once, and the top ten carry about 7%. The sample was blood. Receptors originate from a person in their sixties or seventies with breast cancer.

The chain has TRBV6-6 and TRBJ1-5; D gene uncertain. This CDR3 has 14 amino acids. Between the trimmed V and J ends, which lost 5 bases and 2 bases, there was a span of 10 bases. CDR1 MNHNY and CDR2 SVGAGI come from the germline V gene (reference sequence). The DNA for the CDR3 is TGTGCCAGCAGTACCACAGCAGGCAATCAGCCCCAGCATTTT. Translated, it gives CASSTTAGNQPQHF.

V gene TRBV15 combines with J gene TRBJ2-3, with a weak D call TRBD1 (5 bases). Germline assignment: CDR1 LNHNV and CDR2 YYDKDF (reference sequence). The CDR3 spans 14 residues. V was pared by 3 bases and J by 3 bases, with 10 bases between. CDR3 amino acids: CATSRGPGTDTQYF. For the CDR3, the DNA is TGTGCCACCAGCAGGGGTCCAGGGACAGATACGCAGTATTTT.

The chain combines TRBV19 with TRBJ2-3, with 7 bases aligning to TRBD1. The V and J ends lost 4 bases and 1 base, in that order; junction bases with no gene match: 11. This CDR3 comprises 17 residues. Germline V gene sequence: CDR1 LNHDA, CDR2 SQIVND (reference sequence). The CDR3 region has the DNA TGTGCCAGTAGTACCGATACAGGGGCCGGGGGCACAGATACGCAGTATTTT. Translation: CASSTDTGAGGTDTQYF.

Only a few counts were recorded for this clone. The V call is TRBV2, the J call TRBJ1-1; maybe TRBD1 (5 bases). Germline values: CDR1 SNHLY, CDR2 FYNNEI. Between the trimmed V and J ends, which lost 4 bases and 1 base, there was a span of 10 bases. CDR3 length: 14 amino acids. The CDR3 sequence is CASSGDRGNTEAFF. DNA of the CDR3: TGTGCCAGCAGTGGGGATAGGGGGAACACTGAAGCTTTCTTT. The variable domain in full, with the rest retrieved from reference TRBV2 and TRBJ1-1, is EPEVTQTPSHQVTQMGQEVILRCVPISNHLYFYWYRQILGQKVEFLVSFYNNEISEKSEIFDDQFSVERPDGSNFTLKIRSTKLEDSAMYFCASSGDRGNTEAFFGQGTRLTVV.

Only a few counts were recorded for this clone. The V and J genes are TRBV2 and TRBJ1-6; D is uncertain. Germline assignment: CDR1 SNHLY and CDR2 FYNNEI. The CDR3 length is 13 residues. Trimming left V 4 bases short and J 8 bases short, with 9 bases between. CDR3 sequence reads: CASSVEGDSPLHF. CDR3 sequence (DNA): TGTGCCAGCAGTGTCGAGGGAGATTCACCCCTCCACTTT.